The rows below give T cell receptor beta chains drawn from one sample of a study of PD-L1 blockade in urothelial cancer. Assay: immunoSEQ multiplex PCR; the TCRdb copy retains only in-frame clones and omits some. The sample comprises 60,000 to 85,000 clones, about nine tenths of which are singletons, and 5% to 6% rests with the top ten. Specimen: PBMCs, collected around atezolizumab (anti-PD-L1) treatment. These receptors were taken from a woman between 65 and 79 years old with urothelial cancer. Each CDR3 is given with its conserved first and last residue. D genes are given only for firm matches. Clone sizes are given selectively: once, few, many, or a class where the clone is expanded.

abundance	d_gene	v_gene	CDR3aa
once	TRBD1	TRBV7-9	CASSATGDGYTF
few	TRBD1	TRBV11-3	CASSLQGARSDTQYF
-	TRBD1	TRBV10-2	CASSDRTGDGYTF
-	-	TRBV4-3	CASSQDLRGYTEAFF
-	-	TRBV7-9	CASSTSGNSQPQHF
-	-	TRBV2	CASSSGGAEEKLFF
-	TRBD1	TRBV7-9	CASSRLGQGMNTEAFF
-	-	TRBV7-2	CASSLADQGGGTIYF
-	-	TRBV7-2	CASSFDSGYNEQFF
-	TRBD1	TRBV6-6	CASSSHIGTGNEKLFF
-	TRBD1	TRBV6-5	CASSYSNRGGNTEAFF
-	-	TRBV7-9	CASSLDPGQGYTF
-	TRBD2	TRBV28	CASSSRTSGRTSGIYEQYF
-	TRBD1	TRBV6-1	CASSEWDRETDTQYF
-	TRBD2	TRBV11-2	CASSRQRALAGGSRDEQFF
-	-	TRBV10-2	CASSESEGSGWKITDTQYF
-	TRBD1	TRBV10-3	CAISESMDRVLFF
-	TRBD2	TRBV10-1	CASSSQRENAYNEQFF
-	-	TRBV7-3	CASSLNGNTEAFF
-	TRBD1	TRBV27	CASSPGQLAGELFF
few	TRBD1	TRBV25-1	CASSGWTGGYEQYF
-	-	TRBV1	CTSSKGGGGNEQFF
-	TRBD2	TRBV7-3	CASSLSPGTSPDTQYF
-	-	TRBV18	CASSQDIVNEKLFF
-	TRBD2	TRBV6-1	CASKGLAGYEQYF
-	TRBD2	TRBV30	CALGTSGRGNEQFF
few	-	TRBV5-1	CASSSWPNEQFF
-	TRBD1	TRBV5-5	CASSLAPGTGYNQPQHF
once	TRBD2	TRBV13	CASSRGTSHTDTQYF
-	TRBD1	TRBV6-1	CASSEVGTGRYEQYF
-	-	TRBV11-2	CASSSSNSPTTDTQYF
-	TRBD2	TRBV6-1	CASSGSAGGLGAYEQYF
-	TRBD1	TRBV6-6	CASSRTGTGYYEQYF
once	TRBD1	TRBV4-2	CASSQHPTGDGNTIYF
-	TRBD1	TRBV19	CASTPRQGAWDYGYTF
-	TRBD1	TRBV5-1	CASSLFGTVQETQYF
few	-	TRBV5-1	CASSSEYEQYF
-	-	TRBV14	CASSSQETGPQHF
-	TRBD2	TRBV5-8	CASSGLAGGPETQYF
-	-	TRBV5-5	CASSFQGDQPQHF
few	-	TRBV7-2	CASSFPSQETQYF
-	TRBD1	TRBV18	CASSASGTGPYEQYF
-	TRBD1	TRBV18	CASSRETGVNSPLHF
-	TRBD1	TRBV10-3	CAIREGTGATETQYF
-	-	TRBV18	CASSPQIAEETQYF